A selection of T cell receptor beta chains follows, all from one sample in a study of blood T cell repertoires in COVID-19. The repertoire was sequenced with immunoSEQ multiplex PCR; TCRdb's copy has only in-frame clones and lacks some. Of about 200,000 clones listed, approximately 84% were seen once; the top ten hold 4% to 6%. The sample comprised peripheral blood. These receptors all come from a woman in her sixties or seventies with active or convalescent COVID-19. CDR3s include the opening cysteine and the closing phenylalanine or tryptophan. D genes are given only for firm matches. Rows may omit the clone size; those that give it use once, few, many or a size class.

d_call	cdr3_length	v_call	j_call	clone_size	cdr3_nt	cdr3_aa
NA	13	TRBV27	TRBJ2-5	NA	TGTGCCAGCAGCCGAAGAGAAACAGAGACCCAGTACTTC	CASSRRETETQYF
TRBD1	17	TRBV7-3	TRBJ2-1	NA	TGTGCCAGCAGCCTCCCCCGTGGGACAGGGGGCTTCAATGAGCAGTTCTTC	CASSLPRGTGGFNEQFF
NA	13	TRBV7-8	TRBJ2-7	many	TGTGCCAGCAGCTTAGTTCCCCGGGGTGAGCAGTACTTC	CASSLVPRGEQYF
TRBD2	17	TRBV3-1/TRBV3-2	TRBJ2-2	NA	TGTGCCAGCAGCCAGCTAGCGGGAGCCACGGGGACCGGGGAGCTGTTTTTT	CASSQLAGATGTGELFF
NA	13	TRBV7-9	TRBJ1-1	NA	TGTGCCAGCAGCTTAGCCCAGGGGAGTGAAGCTTTCTTT	CASSLAQGSEAFF
TRBD2	14	TRBV15	TRBJ2-7	NA	TGTGCCACCAGCATGGGACTAGCGGATTACGAGCAGTACTTC	CATSMGLADYEQYF
TRBD1	16	TRBV28	TRBJ2-3	NA	TGTGCCAGCAGGGCCGTTGGGACAGGGGGGCTGGATACGCAGTATTTT	CASRAVGTGGLDTQYF
TRBD2	15	TRBV7-2	TRBJ2-1	NA	TGTGCCAGCAGCCCTTACGGGACTATGAACAATGAGCAGTTCTTC	CASSPYGTMNNEQFF
TRBD1	13	TRBV25-1	TRBJ2-5	NA	TGTGCCAGCAGTGAGCAGGGACAGGAGACCCAGTACTTC	CASSEQGQETQYF
TRBD2	16	TRBV28	TRBJ2-1	NA	TGTGCCAGCACCCTGGGCGGCGGGAGGGGTTACAATGAGCAGTTCTTC	CASTLGGGRGYNEQFF
TRBD1	13	TRBV5-4	TRBJ2-5	NA	TGTGCCGTCGGCGGGACAGGGAAGGGGACCCAGTACTTC	CAVGGTGKGTQYF
TRBD2	16	TRBV27	TRBJ2-7	NA	TGTGCCAGCAGTGTTATAGCGGGAGGTAACTCCTACGAGCAGTACTTC	CASSVIAGGNSYEQYF
NA	13	TRBV30	TRBJ1-1	NA	TGTGCCTGGAGGGAGAGCCTGAACACTGAAGCTTTCTTT	CAWRESLNTEAFF
NA	12	TRBV5-1	TRBJ2-2	NA	TGCGCCAGCAGCGATGGACTGAGGGAGCTGTTTTTT	CASSDGLRELFF
NA	16	TRBV1	TRBJ2-7	NA	TGCACCAGCAGCCAAGGCAGGACTAGCGGGATATACGAGCAGTACTTC	CTSSQGRTSGIYEQYF
NA	13	TRBV5-4	TRBJ2-5	once	TGTGCCAGCAGCTCGGGGGATCGAGAGACCCAGTACTTC	CASSSGDRETQYF
TRBD1	15	TRBV9	TRBJ1-4	once	TGTGCCAGCAGCTTTTCCGGGACAGGGAATGAAAAACTGTTTTTT	CASSFSGTGNEKLFF
NA	13	TRBV12-3/TRBV12-4	TRBJ2-4	NA	TGTGCCAGCAGTTCAGGAATCAAAAACATTCAGTACTTC	CASSSGIKNIQYF
NA	11	TRBV30	TRBJ2-3	few	TGTGCCTGGGGTTCGGGAAATACGCAGTATTTT	CAWGSGNTQYF